This TCR beta chain was sequenced during a study of PD-1 blockade in classical Hodgkin lymphoma. Every patient relapsed after autologous stem cell transplantation, and brentuximab vedotin exposure varied. Data came from immunoSEQ multiplex PCR; TCRdb stores just in-frame clones and leaves some out. This sample has about 99,000 clones, with about four fifths found just once. Germline V gene sequence: CDR1 SGHRS, CDR2 YFSETQ. The V end was cut by 0 bases, the J end by 7 bases, with 7 bases between. This CDR3 spans 12 amino acids. The chain carries TRBV5-1 and TRBJ1-2; possibly TRBD1 for D (5 bases). The source is a human donor with classical Hodgkin lymphoma. Sequencing was performed on peripheral blood mononuclear cells (PBMCs), taken before the second cycle of nivolumab. CDR3: CASSLVDSGYTF. The CDR3 DNA sequence: TGCGCCAGCAGCTTGGTCGACAGTGGCTACACCTTC. The full variable domain, rest sourced from reference TRBV5-1 and TRBJ1-2, is KAGVTQTPRYLIKTRGQQVTLSCSPISGHRSVSWYQQTPGQGLQFLFEYFSETQRNKGNFPGRFSGRQFSNSRSEMNVSTLELGDSALYLCASSLVDSGYTFGSGTRLTVV.